These 3 T cell receptor beta chains were all obtained from the same sample, sequenced in a study of T cells after yellow fever vaccination (dated by TCRdb to the late 2010s). The treatment or condition label on this specimen signifies: live attenuated yellow fever vaccine strain. Receptor amplification or capture employed 5' RACE. The sequencer listed for this sample is Illumina NovaSeq 6000. TCRdb ran its own pipeline on the public reads, namely fastp trimming at Q25 and MiXCR clone calling, and kept in-frame beta chains. Entries that share a CDR3 protein sequence are merged under the most common genes and DNA. For this sample there are 300,000 to 350,000 distinct CDR3 sequences; about 4.5% appear just once. The ten largest account for approximately 20% of the sample. The sequences come from PBMCs, collected 15 days after the yellow fever booster vaccination. These receptor sequences come from a man younger than 35 who received the YFV17D yellow fever vaccine.

This clonotype was seen many times. This sequence joins TRBV7-2 and TRBJ1-2; 7 bases fit TRBD1. With V trimmed by 6 bases and J by 7 bases, 8 bases remained unmatched. This CDR3 comprises 13 residues. Germline values: CDR1 SGHTA, CDR2 FQGNSA. CDR3 protein: CASRLRQGGGYTF. DNA of the CDR3: TGTGCCAGCAGACTAAGACAGGGTGGTGGCTACACCTTC.

In its sample, this clonotype was seen a few times. The genes are TRBV4-1 and TRBJ1-5, with TRBD1 as a possible D gene (6 bases). V was pared by 0 bases and J by 2 bases, with 11 bases between. The CDR3 has 16 amino acids. CDR1 is MGHRA, CDR2 YSYEKL, per germline. The CDR3 DNA reads TGCGCCAGCAGCCAAGATTCAGGGGCGGGCAATCAGCCCCAGCATTTT. Amino acid sequence: CASSQDSGAGNQPQHF.

At least ten counts were recorded for this clonotype. This chain joins TRBV29-1 and TRBJ2-1, with D unresolved. This CDR3 has 14 residues. V dropped 3 bases and J dropped 2 bases, with 11 bases sitting between them. From germline, CDR1 is SQVTM and CDR2 ANQGSEA. The CDR3 sequence is CSVDLPSPYNEQFF. The CDR3 region has the DNA TGCAGCGTTGATCTCCCTTCCCCCTACAATGAGCAGTTCTTC.